The source of this T cell receptor beta chain is a study of cytomegalovirus exposure and HLA in healthy donors (dated by TCRdb to 2017 to 2019). A note on the overall study: A later analysis indicated that the roughly 130 validation repertoires were generated on the platform also employed for the 700 or so repertoires of the first cohort. The study aimed to test whether signatures of past pathogen exposure could be identified by cataloging public T cell receptors. Besides the first cohort of more than 650 subjects, a separate validation cohort made up of some 110 different subjects was used. To predict cytomegalovirus infection status, the study brought together high-throughput TCR immunosequencing, statistical association of individual TCRs with disease status, and machine learning.

The library was obtained by the immunoSEQ multiplex PCR assay. The paper's data handling went like this. A statistical classification framework was developed to diagnose cytomegalovirus status using the catalog of TCR beta chain sequences. TCRdb retrieved this table from immuneACCESS and kept in-frame rearrangements only. Not all clones are present; in checked studies, unresolved V genes account for under half, and no reason is known for the remainder. V and J calls and clone size are as listed in that table; D and trimming were resolved from the DNA. This sample lists fewer than 100,000 clones; more than 75% were detected once. The top ten clonotypes cover 2% to 2.5% of the sample. What the study reported, not specific to this receptor: A few of the identified cytomegalovirus-associated TCR beta chains were confirmed in vitro to be specific for cytomegalovirus antigens. According to the authors, the approach could potentially be generalized to other disease states and immunological phenotypes. Cytomegalovirus status was reported to be diagnosed by the classifier with high specificity and sensitivity in both the original and validation cohorts. A total of fewer than 200 TCR beta chains were listed by the study as associated with cytomegalovirus. A later analysis lacked HLA typing for the validation cohort, so it scored co-occurrence in that cohort across all 110 or so repertoires. Of the cluster scores, 85% to 95% were above 0 in a later analysis, which found that TCRs clustered in the first cohort also tended to co-occur in the 90 to 150 validation repertoires. Across donors, most TCR sequences were observed very rarely, whereas some public TCRs were present in many individuals.

The donors belonged to the validation cohort of approximately 130 subjects, which was separate from the roughly 700-subject first cohort. With respect to this clone: No antigen is known for it. Per-nucleotide qualities are absent, and no much larger clonotype sits a single base away.

The CDR3 contains 15 residues, cysteine and phenylalanine counted. Left in the record is the CDR3 DNA by itself, 45 bases read in frame from the first base. CDR1 and CDR2 are drawn from the germline V gene: MDHEN, SYDVKM. At the junction V is shortened by 4 bases and J by 2 bases; bases outside the gene matches: 4. Sequenced sample: PBMCs. Recombination linked TRBV28 to TRBJ1-2; the central 10 bases match TRBD1. This clonotype was obtained from a man younger than 40 in good health and CMV-seronegative. The CDR3 has the sequence CASSSGQGGNYGYTF. The nucleotide sequence is given as TGTGCCAGCAGTTCAGGACAGGGGGGAAACTATGGCTACACCTTC.